Presented here are 15 T cell receptor beta chains from one specimen sequenced in a study of radiation and T cells in renal cell carcinoma. This table comes from immunoSEQ multiplex PCR, and its TCRdb copy is limited to in-frame clones, with some not included. The repertoire holds 60,000 or so clones, with 70% to 80% as singletons. Time point reported: blood 4 weeks post-SBRT, at nephrectomy. Treatment defined: 15 Gy SBRT to primary tumor, nephrectomy 4 weeks later. The material sequenced was blood, taken from a patient whose treatment included radiotherapy and nephrectomy. All receptors derive from a man aged 55-75 years with renal cell carcinoma.

This clone came up a few times. This rearrangement joins TRBV6-1 to TRBJ2-3; D unclear. The germline gives CDR1 MNHNS, CDR2 SASEGT. CDR3 length equals 14 residues. V lost 7 bases and J 2 bases, leaving 13 bases between the germline ends. This chain's CDR3 is CASKLYDNTDTQYF. CDR3 in DNA: TGTGCCAGCAAACTCTACGACAACACAGATACGCAGTATTTT.

Here the CDR3 DNA reads TGTGCCAGTATCGGGACGGCAACTAATGAAAAACTGTTTTTT. Translation: CASIGTATNEKLFF. This sequence joins TRBV19 and TRBJ1-4; D might be TRBD1 (5 bases). Trimming took 7 bases from V and 0 from J, leaving 9 bases between them. Germline CDR1 is LNHDA and CDR2 is SQIVND (reference sequence). This CDR3 comprises 14 residues.

The chain carries TRBV6-5 and TRBJ2-2, with TRBD1 as a possible D gene (6 bases). The CDR3 has 15 residues. V shed 5 bases and J shed 4 bases, with 14 bases lying between them. In germline, CDR1 is MNHEY, CDR2 SVGAGI. In nucleotides, the CDR3 is TGTGCCAGCAGTCAACAGGGCCTCTTCACCGGGGAGCTGTTTTTT. Protein sequence: CASSQQGLFTGELFF.

The V call is TRBV12-5, the J call TRBJ1-2; no reliable D call. Looked up from germline, CDR1 is LGHNT and CDR2 is FRNRAP. Trimming stripped 5 bases from V and 10 bases from J, with 20 bases between. This CDR3 comprises 14 residues. The CDR3 DNA is TGTGCTAGTGGTCCAGTAAGAGGGCGAGTTGACTACACCTTC. Its translation is CASGPVRGRVDYTF.

In the case of this clone: In the same sample, other DNA sequences code for this CDR3. This sequence joins TRBV7-8 and TRBJ1-2; D call uncertain. The CDR3 is 12 amino acids. Germline CDR1 reads SGHVS; CDR2 reads FQNEAQ. V was shortened by 1 base and J by 6 bases, with 6 bases between the two germline ends. CDR3 in DNA: TGTGCCAGCAGCTTAGGACGCGATGGCTACACCTTC. Protein sequence: CASSLGRDGYTF.

This chain joins TRBV30 and TRBJ2-6; 9 bases map to TRBD1. This CDR3 contains 17 residues. Germline assignment: CDR1 GTSNPN and CDR2 SVGIG (reference sequence). V trimming: 5 bases; J trimming: 3 bases; junction bases outside the gene matches: 11. This chain's CDR3 is CAWSTGGYIFGANVLTF. DNA of the CDR3: TGTGCCTGGTCAACAGGGGGCTATATCTTTGGGGCCAACGTCCTGACTTTC.

CDR3 nucleotides: TGCGCCAGCTCTTCCCAGCCGACAGGTACCGGGGACACCATATATTTT. It is translated as CASSSQPTGTGDTIYF. This chain uses TRBV5-1 with TRBJ1-3, with D possibly TRBD1 on 6 matching bases. The ends were cut back, 7 bases at V and 8 bases at J, with 25 bases in the middle. Germline V lookup: CDR1 SGHRS, CDR2 YFSETQ. This CDR3 comprises 16 residues.

The genes are TRBV2 and TRBJ1-5; TRBD1 aligns across 8 bases. The trim removed 6 bases at V and 3 bases at J, leaving 10 bases unmatched. Looked up from germline, CDR1 is SNHLY and CDR2 is FYNNEI. The CDR3 has 16 amino acids. The CDR3 loop reads CASRDPGQDHNQPQHF. Here the CDR3 DNA reads TGTGCCAGCAGAGATCCGGGACAGGATCACAATCAGCCCCAGCATTTT.

The sample holds one count of this clone. V usage is TRBV5-1 and J usage is TRBJ2-5, with TRBD2 matching 10 bases. Germline CDR1 SGHRS, CDR2 YFSETQ. There are 14 residues in the CDR3. The V segment lost 5 bases and the J segment 5 bases; nucleotides outside the gene matches: 6. The CDR3 region has the DNA TGCGCCAGCAGACCTAGCGGGAGATCTGAGACCCAGTACTTC. Translating it yields CASRPSGRSETQYF.

The chain uses TRBV5-1 and TRBJ1-4; D might be TRBD1 (5 bases). Germline-derived CDR1 and CDR2 are SGHRS and YFSETQ. The CDR3 is made up of 13 amino acids. V gave up 6 bases and J gave up 7 bases, with 13 bases separating them. CDR3 sequence (DNA): TGCGCCAGCACGGGGCAGTGGGGTGAAAAACTGTTTTTT. Protein sequence: CASTGQWGEKLFF.

The chain employs TRBV30 and TRBJ2-7; 7 bases are shared with TRBD1. J lost 6 bases, V lost 0 bases, and 5 bases had no gene match. Germline CDR1 and CDR2: GTSNPN and SVGIG (reference sequence). CDR3 length: 13 amino acids. CDR3 nucleotides: TGTGCCTGGAGTGTAGACAGGGAGAGCGAGCAGTACTTC. The encoded protein is CAWSVDRESEQYF.

The chain joins TRBV5-1 to TRBJ2-5; D perhaps matches TRBD1 (6 bases). The CDR3 covers 16 residues. Germline V lookup: CDR1 SGHRS, CDR2 YFSETQ. The V gene lost 0 bases and the J gene lost 1 base, with 13 bases spanning the gap. In DNA, the CDR3 is TGCGCCAGCAGCTTGGGTGTGTTAGGGGGCCAAGAGACCCAGTACTTC. This codes for CASSLGVLGGQETQYF.

This chain connects TRBV4-3 to TRBJ1-2; D uncertain. V dropped 1 base and J dropped 7 bases, with 16 bases sitting between them. CDR1 is LGHNA, CDR2 YSLEER, per germline. This CDR3 has 15 residues. The DNA of the CDR3 is TGCGCCAGCAGCCAAGTACCGGTCGGGTCTGGTGGCTACACCTTC. Its protein is CASSQVPVGSGGYTF.

This clone appeared a few times. The rearrangement links TRBV19 to TRBJ1-2, with D possibly being TRBD1 (5 bases). Trimming took off 7 bases at V and 8 bases at J, with 20 bases between the two ends. Germline lookup yields CDR1 LNHDA and CDR2 SQIVND (reference sequence). The CDR3 covers 14 residues. Written as DNA, the CDR3 is TGTGCCAGTACCCTCCGAGCAGGGTGGGGCGGCTACACCTTC. It translates to CASTLRAGWGGYTF.

The rearrangement joins TRBV4-1 to TRBJ2-1; TRBD2 matches 9 bases. This CDR3 spans 16 amino acids. Germline-derived CDR1 and CDR2 are MGHRA and YSYEKL. V gave up 0 bases and J gave up 7 bases; unmatched junction bases: 7. The CDR3 region has the DNA TGCGCCAGCAGCCAAGAGGGTAGCGGGGGCCCGAATGAGCAGTTCTTC. It specifies CASSQEGSGGPNEQFF.